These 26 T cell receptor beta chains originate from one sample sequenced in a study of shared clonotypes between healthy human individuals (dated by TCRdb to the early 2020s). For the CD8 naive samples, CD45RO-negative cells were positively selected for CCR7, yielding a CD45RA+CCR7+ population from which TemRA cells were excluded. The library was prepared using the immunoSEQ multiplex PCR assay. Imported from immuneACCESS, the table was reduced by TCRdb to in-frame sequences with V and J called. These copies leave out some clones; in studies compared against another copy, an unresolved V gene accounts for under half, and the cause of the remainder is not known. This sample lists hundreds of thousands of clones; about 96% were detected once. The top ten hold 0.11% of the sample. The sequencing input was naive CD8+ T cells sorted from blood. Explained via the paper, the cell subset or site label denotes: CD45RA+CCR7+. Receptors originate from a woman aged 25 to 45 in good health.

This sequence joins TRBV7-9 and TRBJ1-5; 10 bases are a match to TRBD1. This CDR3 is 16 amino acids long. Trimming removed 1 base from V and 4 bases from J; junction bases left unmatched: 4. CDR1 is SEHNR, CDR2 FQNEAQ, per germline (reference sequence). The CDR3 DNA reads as TGTGCCAGCAGCTTAGTGGGACAGGGGCCTAATCAGCCCCAGCATTTT. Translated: CASSLVGQGPNQPQHF.

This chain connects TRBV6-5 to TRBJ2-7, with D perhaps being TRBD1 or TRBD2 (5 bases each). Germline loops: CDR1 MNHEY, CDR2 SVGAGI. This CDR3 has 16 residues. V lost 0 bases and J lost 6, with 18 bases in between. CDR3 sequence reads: CASSYSTMGVQREQYF. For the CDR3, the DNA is TGTGCCAGCAGTTACTCGACTATGGGGGTCCAGCGCGAGCAGTACTTC.

The CDR3 loop reads CASTPLGRYPYEQYF. In DNA, the CDR3 is TGTGCCAGCACCCCCCTGGGGCGGTACCCCTACGAGCAGTACTTC. The rearrangement links TRBV11-2 to TRBJ2-7, with D possibly TRBD1 on 5 matching bases. V was cut by 7 bases and J by 2 bases, with 18 bases left in between. Per the germline V gene, CDR1 is SGHAT and CDR2 is FQNNGV. The CDR3 contains 15 residues.

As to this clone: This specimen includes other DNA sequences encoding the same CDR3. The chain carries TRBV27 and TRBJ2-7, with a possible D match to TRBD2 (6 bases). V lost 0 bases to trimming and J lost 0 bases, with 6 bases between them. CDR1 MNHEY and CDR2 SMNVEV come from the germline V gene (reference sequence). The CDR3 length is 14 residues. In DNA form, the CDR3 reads TGTGCCAGCAGTTTATCCGGGAGCTCCTACGAGCAGTACTTC. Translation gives CASSLSGSSYEQYF.

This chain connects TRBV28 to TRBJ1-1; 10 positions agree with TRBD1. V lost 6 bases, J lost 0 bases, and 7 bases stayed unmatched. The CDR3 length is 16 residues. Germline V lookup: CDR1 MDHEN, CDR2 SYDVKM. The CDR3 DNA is TGTGCCAGCAGCATACCAGGACAGGGGGTGAACACTGAAGCTTTCTTT. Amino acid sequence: CASSIPGQGVNTEAFF.

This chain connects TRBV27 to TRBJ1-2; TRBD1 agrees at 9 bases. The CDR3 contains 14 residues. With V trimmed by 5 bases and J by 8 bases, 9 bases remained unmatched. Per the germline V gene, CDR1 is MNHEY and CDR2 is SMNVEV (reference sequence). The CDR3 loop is CASSTGTGPGGYTF. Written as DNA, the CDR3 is TGTGCCAGCAGTACCGGGACAGGGCCGGGAGGCTACACCTTC.

The DNA of the CDR3 is TGTGCCAGCAGTGAATTTGGGGGTAGGGACATTCAGTACTTC. Translation: CASSEFGGRDIQYF. J is TRBJ2-4 and V is TRBV25-1; D possibly matches TRBD1 or TRBD2 (5 bases each). The V and J ends lost 1 base and 8 bases respectively, with 12 bases between them. The CDR3 is made up of 14 amino acids. CDR1 and CDR2 (germline): MGHDK, SYGVNS.

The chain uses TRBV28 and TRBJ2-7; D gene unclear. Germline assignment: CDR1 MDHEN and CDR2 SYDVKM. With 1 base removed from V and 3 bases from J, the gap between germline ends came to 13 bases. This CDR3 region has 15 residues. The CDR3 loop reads CASSLSTSASYEQYF. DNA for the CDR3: TGTGCCAGCAGTTTATCCACCAGCGCCAGCTACGAGCAGTACTTC.

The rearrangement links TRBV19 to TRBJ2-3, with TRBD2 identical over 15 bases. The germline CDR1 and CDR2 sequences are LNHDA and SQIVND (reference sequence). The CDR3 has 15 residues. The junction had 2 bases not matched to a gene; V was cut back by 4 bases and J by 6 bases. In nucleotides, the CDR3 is TGTGCCAGTAGTACCGGGACTAGCGGGAGGGATACGCAGTATTTT. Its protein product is CASSTGTSGRDTQYF.

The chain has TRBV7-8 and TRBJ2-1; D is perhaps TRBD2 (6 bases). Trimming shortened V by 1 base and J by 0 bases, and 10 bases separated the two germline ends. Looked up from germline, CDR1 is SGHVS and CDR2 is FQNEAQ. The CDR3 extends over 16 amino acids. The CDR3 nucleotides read TGTGCCAGCAGCTTAGTACTCGGGAGCTCCTACAATGAGCAGTTCTTC. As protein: CASSLVLGSSYNEQFF.

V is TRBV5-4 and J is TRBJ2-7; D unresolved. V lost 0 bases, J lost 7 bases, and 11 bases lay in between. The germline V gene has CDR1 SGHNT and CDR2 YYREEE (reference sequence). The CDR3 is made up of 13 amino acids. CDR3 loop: CASSLEVDTEQYF. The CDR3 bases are TGTGCCAGCAGCTTGGAGGTGGATACGGAGCAGTACTTC.

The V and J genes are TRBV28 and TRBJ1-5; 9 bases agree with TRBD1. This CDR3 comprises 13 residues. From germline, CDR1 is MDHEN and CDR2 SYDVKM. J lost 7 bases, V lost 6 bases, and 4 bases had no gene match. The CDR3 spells CASRDRGGQPQHF. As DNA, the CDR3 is TGTGCCAGCAGGGACAGGGGTGGCCAGCCCCAGCATTTT.

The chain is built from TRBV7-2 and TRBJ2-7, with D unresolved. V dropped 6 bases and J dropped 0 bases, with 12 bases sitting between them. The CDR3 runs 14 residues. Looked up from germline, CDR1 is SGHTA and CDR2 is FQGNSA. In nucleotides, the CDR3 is TGTGCCAGCAGTCCAGGAGACAACTCCTACGAGCAGTACTTC. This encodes CASSPGDNSYEQYF.

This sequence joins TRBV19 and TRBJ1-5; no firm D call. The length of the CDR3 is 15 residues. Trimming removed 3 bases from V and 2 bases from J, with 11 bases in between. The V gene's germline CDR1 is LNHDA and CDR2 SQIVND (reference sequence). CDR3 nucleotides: TGTGCCAGTAGTATGTGGCAGGTTGGCAATCAGCCCCAGCATTTT. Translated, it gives CASSMWQVGNQPQHF.

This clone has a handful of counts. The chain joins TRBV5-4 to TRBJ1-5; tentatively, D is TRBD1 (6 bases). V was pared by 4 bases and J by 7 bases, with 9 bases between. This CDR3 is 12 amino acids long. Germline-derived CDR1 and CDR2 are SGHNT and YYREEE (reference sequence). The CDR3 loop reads CASSVGGQPQHF. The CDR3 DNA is TGTGCCAGCAGCGTAGGGGGACAGCCCCAGCATTTT.

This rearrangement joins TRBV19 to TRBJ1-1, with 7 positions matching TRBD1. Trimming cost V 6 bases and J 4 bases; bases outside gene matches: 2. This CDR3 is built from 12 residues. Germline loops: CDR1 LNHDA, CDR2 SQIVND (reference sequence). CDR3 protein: CASRDRATEAFF. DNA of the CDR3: TGTGCCAGTAGAGACAGGGCCACTGAAGCTTTCTTT.

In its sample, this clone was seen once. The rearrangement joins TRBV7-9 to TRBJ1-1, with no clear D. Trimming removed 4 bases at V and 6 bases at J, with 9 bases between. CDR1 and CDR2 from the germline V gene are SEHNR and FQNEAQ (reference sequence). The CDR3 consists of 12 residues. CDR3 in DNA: TGTGCCAGCAGCTACCTTGGCCCTGAAGCTTTCTTT. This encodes CASSYLGPEAFF.

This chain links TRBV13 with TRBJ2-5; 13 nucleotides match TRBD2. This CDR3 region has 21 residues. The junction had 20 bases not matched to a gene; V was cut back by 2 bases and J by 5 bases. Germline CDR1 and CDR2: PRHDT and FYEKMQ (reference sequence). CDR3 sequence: CASSLSLRQGGLAGELETQYF. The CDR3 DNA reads TGTGCCAGCAGCTTATCGTTAAGACAGGGTGGACTAGCGGGAGAGCTGGAGACCCAGTACTTC.

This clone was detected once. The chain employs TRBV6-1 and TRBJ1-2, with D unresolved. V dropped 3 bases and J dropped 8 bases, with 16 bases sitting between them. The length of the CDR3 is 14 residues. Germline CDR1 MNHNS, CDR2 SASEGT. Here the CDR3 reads CASSEMGILAGYTF. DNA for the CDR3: TGTGCCAGCAGTGAGATGGGGATTCTGGCAGGCTACACCTTC.

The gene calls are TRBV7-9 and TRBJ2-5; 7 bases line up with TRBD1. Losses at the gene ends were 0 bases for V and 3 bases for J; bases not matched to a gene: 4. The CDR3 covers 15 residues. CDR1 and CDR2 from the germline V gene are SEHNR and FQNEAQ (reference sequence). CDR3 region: CASSLAQGVEETQYF. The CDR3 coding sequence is TGTGCCAGCAGCTTAGCTCAGGGGGTTGAAGAGACCCAGTACTTC.

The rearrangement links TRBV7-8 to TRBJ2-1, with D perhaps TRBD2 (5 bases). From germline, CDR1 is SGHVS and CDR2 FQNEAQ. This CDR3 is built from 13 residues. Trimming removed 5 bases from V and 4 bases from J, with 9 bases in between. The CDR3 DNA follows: TGTGCCAGCAGCCAAAGCGGTTACAATGAGCAGTTCTTC. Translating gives CASSQSGYNEQFF.

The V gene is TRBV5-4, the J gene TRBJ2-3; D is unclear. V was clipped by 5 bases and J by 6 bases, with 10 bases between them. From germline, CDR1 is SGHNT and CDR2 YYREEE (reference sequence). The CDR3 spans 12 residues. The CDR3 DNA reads TGTGCCAGCAGTGGTTCCCAGGATACGCAGTATTTT. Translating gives CASSGSQDTQYF.

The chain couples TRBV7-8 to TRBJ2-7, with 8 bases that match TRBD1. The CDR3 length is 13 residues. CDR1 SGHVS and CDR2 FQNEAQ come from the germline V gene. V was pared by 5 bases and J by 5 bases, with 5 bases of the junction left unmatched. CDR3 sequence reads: CASSTHRGDEQYF. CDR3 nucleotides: TGTGCCAGCAGCACCCACAGGGGGGACGAGCAGTACTTC.

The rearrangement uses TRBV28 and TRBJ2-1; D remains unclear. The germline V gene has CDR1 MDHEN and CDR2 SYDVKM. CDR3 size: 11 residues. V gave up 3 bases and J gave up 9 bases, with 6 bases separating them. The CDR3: CASSFEIEQFF. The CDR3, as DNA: TGTGCCAGCAGTTTCGAGATTGAGCAGTTCTTC.

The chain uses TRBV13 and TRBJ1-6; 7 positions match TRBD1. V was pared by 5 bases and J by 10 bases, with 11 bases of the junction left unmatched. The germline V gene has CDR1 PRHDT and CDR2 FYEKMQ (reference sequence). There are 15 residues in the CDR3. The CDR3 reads CASSHQGVLGSPLHF. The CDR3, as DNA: TGTGCCAGCAGCCATCAGGGGGTTTTGGGATCACCCCTCCACTTT.

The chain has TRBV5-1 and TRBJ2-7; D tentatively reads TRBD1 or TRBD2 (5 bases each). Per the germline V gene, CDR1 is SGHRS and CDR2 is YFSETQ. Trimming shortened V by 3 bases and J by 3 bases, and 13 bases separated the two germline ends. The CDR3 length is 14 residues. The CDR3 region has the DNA TGCGCCAGCAGCTCCGGGACCCTGAGCTACGAGCAGTACTTC. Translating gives CASSSGTLSYEQYF. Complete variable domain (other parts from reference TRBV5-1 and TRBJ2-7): KAGVTQTPRYLIKTRGQQVTLSCSPISGHRSVSWYQQTPGQGLQFLFEYFSETQRNKGNFPGRFSGRQFSNSRSEMNVSTLELGDSALYLCASSSGTLSYEQYFGPGTRLTVT.